The clone carrying this TCR beta chain appeared a single time. The data originate from a study of blood T cell repertoires in COVID-19. Study-wide context: Some COVID-19 samples were acute and others convalescent; all came from the United States, Italy and Spain.

Original processing methods: Using reference gene primer amplification, nucleated cell counts were estimated. Repertoires were generated with immunoSEQ multiplex PCR, while TCRdb's copy carries only in-frame clones and drops some. The V and J calls and clone size were taken over from that table, and D and trimming were inferred from the DNA. This table has roughly 250,000 clones, around four fifths appearing once. Trimming removed 5 bases from V and 3 bases from J; junction bases left unmatched: 8. CDR1 is LNHDA, CDR2 SQIVND, per germline (reference sequence). This CDR3 contains 16 residues. The chain combines TRBV19 with TRBJ2-1, with 9 bases fitting TRBD1. The sequenced material came from peripheral blood. The sequence derives from an older woman with active or convalescent COVID-19. The CDR3 region is CASSVPGTGRYNEQFF. Written as DNA, the CDR3 is TGTGCCAGTAGTGTACCCGGGACAGGGCGCTACAATGAGCAGTTCTTC. The entire variable domain, with the rest obtained from reference TRBV19 and TRBJ2-1, is as follows: DGGITQSPKYLFRKEGQNVTLSCEQNLNHDAMYWYRQDPGQGLRLIYYSQIVNDFQKGDIAEGYSVSREKKESFPLTVTSAQKNPTAFYLCASSVPGTGRYNEQFFGPGTRLTVL.